This TCR beta chain is from a study of cytomegalovirus exposure and HLA in healthy donors. The CDR3 sequence is 13 residues long. Germline CDR1 and CDR2: SGHRS and YFSETQ. Trimming shortened V by 1 base and J by 2 bases, and 5 bases separated the two germline ends. Points from the study as a whole: When analyzed later, a missense DCLRE1C variant was found to be linked to TCR beta V- and J-gene trimming. HLA alleles showed associations with approximately 15,000 TCR beta sequences in a later analysis, at a 0.05 false discovery rate.

PCR amplification relied on 60 Vbeta primers (plus 13 Jbeta primers). Profiling relied on immunoSEQ multiplex PCR, and the TCRdb table lists in-frame clones only, not all of them. The sample lists 95,000 to 100,000 clones; about four fifths were seen once. For this clone: The antigen remains unidentified.

V usage is TRBV5-1 and J usage is TRBJ2-3; D gene uncertain. The TCR was taken from a woman in her forties in good health and CMV-seronegative. Material: PBMCs. CDR3 loop: CASSLPTTDTQYF. CDR3 sequence (DNA): TGCGCCAGCAGCTTGCCTACCACAGATACGCAGTATTTT.